The 9 T cell receptor beta chains below come from one sample, sequenced in a study of graft-versus-host responses after intestinal transplantation. Assay: immunoSEQ multiplex PCR; the TCRdb copy retains only in-frame clones and omits some. Here the sample spans fewer than 90,000 clones, about 95% being singletons. For these receptors, no antigen is known. This specimen was unstimulated CD4+ T cells sorted from spleen or lymph node cells, taken before transplant. Source of these receptors: a human donor who was the organ donor for an intestinal transplant.

The chain has TRBV6-5 and TRBJ1-4; D is unclear. Trimming took 4 bases from V and 4 from J, leaving 7 bases between them. From germline, CDR1 is MNHEY and CDR2 SVGAGI. The CDR3 sequence is 13 residues long. The DNA of the CDR3 is TGTGCCAGCAGTTCCGTCCATAATGAAAAACTGTTTTTT. This translates into CASSSVHNEKLFF.

This chain connects TRBV18 to TRBJ2-1, with D hard to call. The CDR3 consists of 12 residues. With 0 bases removed from V and 10 bases from J, the gap between germline ends came to 7 bases. Germline CDR1 and CDR2: KGHSH and LQKENI. The CDR3 here is CASSPPGSEQFF. The CDR3, as DNA: TGTGCCAGCTCACCACCGGGGTCCGAGCAGTTCTTC.

The chain is built from TRBV18 and TRBJ1-1; D might be TRBD1 (6 bases). The CDR3 contains 15 residues. The V gene's germline CDR1 is KGHSH and CDR2 LQKENI. V was shortened by 5 bases and J by 0 bases, with 13 bases between the two germline ends. The CDR3 sequence: CASSTRQVLNTEAFF. CDR3 in DNA: TGTGCCAGCTCAACTCGACAGGTGTTGAACACTGAAGCTTTCTTT.

The CDR3 nucleotides are TGTGCCAGCTCACCACCCGCAGCGGGGTACAATGAGCAGTTCTTC. It yields the protein CASSPPAAGYNEQFF. The V call is TRBV18, the J call TRBJ2-1; TRBD2 aligns across 7 bases. Per the germline V gene, CDR1 is KGHSH and CDR2 is LQKENI. J lost 4 bases, V lost 0 bases, and 3 bases had no gene match. The CDR3 covers 15 residues.

As concerns this clone: Germline is not matched at one junction end, which may reflect a read error. The genes are TRBV6-1 and TRBJ1-2, with D perhaps matching TRBD1 (5 bases). This CDR3 region has 14 residues. CDR1 and CDR2 (germline): MNHNS, SASEGT. The CDR3, as DNA: TGTGCCGGCAGTGAAGCGACAGTGATCTATGGCTACACCTTC. This sequence encodes CAGSEATVIYGYTF.

The chain employs TRBV7-2 and TRBJ2-7; D possibly corresponds to TRBD1 (7 bases). Germline V CDR1 and CDR2: SGHTA, FQGNSA. Trimming removed 1 base from V and 3 bases from J, with 19 bases in between. CDR3 length: 17 residues. CDR3 amino acids: CASSLVGRQGGIYEQYF. The CDR3 nucleotides read TGTGCCAGCAGCTTAGTTGGGCGACAGGGAGGAATCTACGAGCAGTACTTC.

CDR3 sequence (DNA): TGTGCCAGCAGCCAAGATCGGACTAGCCTCTACGAGCAGTACTTC. As protein: CASSQDRTSLYEQYF. This sequence joins TRBV4-2 and TRBJ2-7, with TRBD2 matching 8 bases. CDR3 length equals 15 residues. The trim removed 0 bases at V and 3 bases at J, leaving 4 bases unmatched. Germline CDR1 LGHNA, CDR2 YNFKEQ.

The chain couples TRBV19 to TRBJ1-5; 7 bases map to TRBD1. CDR3 length: 13 residues. With 5 bases clipped from V and 6 bases from J, the junction kept 4 bases outside the gene matches. CDR1 is LNHDA, CDR2 SQIVND, per germline (reference sequence). CDR3 nucleotide sequence: TGTGCCAGTAGTCTCGACAGGGTTCAGCCCCAGCATTTT. This sequence encodes CASSLDRVQPQHF.

This clone appeared once. V usage is TRBV6-6 and J usage is TRBJ1-2; D is undetermined. V was pared by 4 bases and J by 8 bases, with 11 bases between. This CDR3 comprises 12 residues. The germline V gene encodes CDR1 MNHNY and CDR2 SVGAGI (reference sequence). The CDR3 is CASSSHPLGYTF. As DNA, the CDR3 is TGTGCCAGCAGTTCCCACCCTTTGGGCTACACCTTC.